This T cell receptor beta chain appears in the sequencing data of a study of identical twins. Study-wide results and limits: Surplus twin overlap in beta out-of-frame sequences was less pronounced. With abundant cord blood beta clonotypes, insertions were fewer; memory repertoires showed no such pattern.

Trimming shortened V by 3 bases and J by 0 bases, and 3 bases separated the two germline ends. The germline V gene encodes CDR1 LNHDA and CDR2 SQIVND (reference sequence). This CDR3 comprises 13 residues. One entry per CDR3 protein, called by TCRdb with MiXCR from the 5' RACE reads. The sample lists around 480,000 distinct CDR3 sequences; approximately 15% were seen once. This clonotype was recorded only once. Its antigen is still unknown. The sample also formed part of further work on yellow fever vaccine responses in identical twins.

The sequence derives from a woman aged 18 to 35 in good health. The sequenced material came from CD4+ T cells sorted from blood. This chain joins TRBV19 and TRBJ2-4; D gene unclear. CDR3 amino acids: CASSMLAKNIQYF. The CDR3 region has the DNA TGTGCCAGTAGTATGTTAGCCAAAAACATTCAGTACTTC. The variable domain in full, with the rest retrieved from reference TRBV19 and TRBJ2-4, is DGGITQSPKYLFRKEGQNVTLSCEQNLNHDAMYWYRQDPGQGLRLIYYSQIVNDFQKGDIAEGYSVSREKKESFPLTVTSAQKNPTAFYLCASSMLAKNIQYFGAGTRLSVL.